Here is one TCR beta chain with its context. This sample stems from a study of OX40 agonist ivuxolimab in advanced cancers. Germline CDR1 and CDR2: SGDLS and YYNGEE. V was shortened by 7 bases and J by 4 bases, with 11 bases between the two germline ends. This CDR3 is 13 amino acids long. Generated by immunoSEQ multiplex PCR, the TCRdb table keeps only in-frame clones and is missing some. The sample carries about 73,000 clones, roughly 86% recorded once. The chain joins TRBV9 to TRBJ2-2; TRBD2 is a possible D gene (6 bases). The clonotype comes from an adult with an advanced solid tumor such as melanoma, head and neck, liver or kidney cancer. The specimen was CD4+ or CD8+ T cells sorted from blood, collected in a trial of the OX40 agonist ivuxolimab. In nucleotides, the CDR3 is TGTGCCAGCTGCCCGGGGGTCACCGGGGAGCTGTTTTTT. Encoded protein: CASCPGVTGELFF.